This T cell receptor beta chain came from a study of T cell responses to AZD1222 COVID-19 vaccine. Trimming removed 6 bases at V and 4 bases at J, with 22 bases between. CDR3 length: 16 residues. Germline V CDR1 and CDR2: SGHRS, YFSETQ. TCRdb's table, derived via immunoSEQ multiplex PCR, lists solely in-frame clones and lacks some. Here the sample spans around 100,000 clones, about 90% being singletons. This specimen was peripheral blood, taken on day 0 of AZD1222 vaccination. The chain carries TRBV5-1 and TRBJ2-5; TRBD2 might be the D (5 bases). The receptor comes from an adult in good health. CDR3 DNA: TGCGCCAGCACCCCCCTAGTCTTAGGCGAGGGAGAGACCCAGTACTTC. Protein product: CASTPLVLGEGETQYF.